Listed here are 19 T cell receptor beta chains from one sample, sequenced in a study of cytomegalovirus exposure and HLA in healthy donors. PCR primers comprised 60 Vbeta and 13 Jbeta primers. The data were produced by immunoSEQ multiplex PCR, yet TCRdb's version contains in-frame clones alone and is incomplete. This table holds some 140,000 clones, approximately 80% found once. Material for sequencing was PBMCs. The receptors stem from a woman aged 35 to 49 in good health and CMV-seronegative.

The chain combines TRBV29-1 with TRBJ2-3; maybe TRBD1 (6 bases). Per germline, CDR1 SQVTM and CDR2 ANQGSEA. There are 15 residues in the CDR3. Trimming took off 8 bases at V and 1 base at J, with 19 bases between the two ends. CDR3 sequence (DNA): TGCAGCTCCCGACAGGCTCCCAAAGGCACAGATACGCAGTATTTT. This sequence encodes CSSRQAPKGTDTQYF.

This chain links TRBV7-6 with TRBJ1-1, with unresolved D. Germline loops: CDR1 SGHVS, CDR2 FNYEAQ. V was shortened by 2 bases and J by 1 base, with 5 bases between the two germline ends. The CDR3 runs to 13 residues. The CDR3 nucleotides read TGTGCCAGCAGCTTAACAGAGAACACTGAAGCTTTCTTT. Protein product: CASSLTENTEAFF.

The rearrangement uses TRBV5-1 and TRBJ2-1, with 10 positions matching TRBD2. This CDR3 comprises 17 residues. Germline-derived CDR1 and CDR2 are SGHRS and YFSETQ. V gave up 0 bases and J gave up 4 bases; unmatched junction bases: 7. The CDR3 sequence is CASSLGLAGDGYNEQFF. The CDR3, as DNA: TGCGCCAGCAGCTTGGGTCTAGCGGGGGATGGATACAATGAGCAGTTCTTC.

J is TRBJ1-2 and V is TRBV2, with D perhaps TRBD1 (5 bases). V was cut by 1 base and J by 0 bases, with 12 bases left in between. CDR3 size: 16 residues. CDR1 SNHLY and CDR2 FYNNEI come from the germline V gene. The CDR3 is CASSEGGSEANYGYTF. The CDR3 nucleotides are TGTGCCAGCAGTGAAGGGGGCAGCGAAGCTAACTATGGCTACACCTTC.

This clone was observed a handful of times. The chain employs TRBV2 and TRBJ1-4; D remains ambiguous. The germline V gene encodes CDR1 SNHLY and CDR2 FYNNEI. This CDR3 region has 15 residues. The V and J ends lost 7 bases and 5 bases respectively, with 17 bases between them. The DNA for the CDR3 is TGTGCCAGCACGGGGTTAAGGGCAGCAAATGAAAAACTGTTTTTT. It is translated as CASTGLRAANEKLFF.

CDR3 amino acids: CASSLGGGDYGYTF. The DNA for the CDR3 is TGTGCCAGCAGCTTAGGAGGGGGCGACTATGGCTACACCTTC. The chain joins TRBV7-6 to TRBJ1-2, with 7 bases aligning to TRBD1. Losses at the gene ends were 1 base for V and 3 bases for J; bases not matched to a gene: 2. The V gene's germline CDR1 is SGHVS and CDR2 FNYEAQ. This CDR3 comprises 14 residues.

The chain couples TRBV28 to TRBJ2-5, with TRBD1 matching over 9 bases. The J call is in doubt because the DNA end fits TRBJ2-7 better. Germline V gene lookup returns CDR1 MDHEN and CDR2 SYDVKM. This CDR3 region has 16 residues. The CDR3 DNA is TGTGCCAGCAGCCCCCGGGACAGGGTTATAACCTACGAGCAGTACTTC. This codes for CASSPRDRVITYEQYF.

The sample holds one count of this clone. The chain combines TRBV10-3 with TRBJ2-6, with TRBD2 matching over 7 bases. The CDR3 totals 18 residues. J lost 2 bases, V lost 4 bases, and 11 bases had no gene match. From germline, CDR1 is ENHRY and CDR2 SYGVKD. CDR3 amino acids: CAISVSSGSQPGANVLTF. CDR3 nucleotide sequence: TGTGCCATCAGTGTTTCTAGCGGTAGTCAACCTGGGGCCAACGTCCTGACTTTC.

The chain uses TRBV6-6 and TRBJ2-5; D is unresolved. V was pared by 6 bases and J by 2 bases, with 13 bases between. Germline CDR1 MNHNY, CDR2 SVGAGI (reference sequence). The CDR3 consists of 14 residues. The DNA for the CDR3 is TGTGCCAGCAGCCCGACGACTTCACAAGAGACCCAGTACTTC. Encoded protein: CASSPTTSQETQYF.

The chain joins TRBV5-1 to TRBJ2-1; a weak D match, TRBD1 (5 bases). Trimming pared 2 bases from V and 0 bases from J, leaving 9 bases between. Germline values: CDR1 SGHRS, CDR2 YFSETQ. This CDR3 is built from 15 residues. As DNA, the CDR3 is TGCGCCAGCAGCTTACAGGAGAGCTCCTACAATGAGCAGTTCTTC. Translated: CASSLQESSYNEQFF.

The CDR3 coding sequence is TGTGCCAGCAGTGCGGGACTGATCTATTCACCCCTCCACTTT. Translation gives CASSAGLIYSPLHF. The V gene is TRBV6-4, the J gene TRBJ1-6, with D tentatively TRBD1 (5 bases). The CDR3 length is 14 residues. Germline V CDR1 and CDR2: MRHNA, SNTAGT. The V gene lost 4 bases and the J gene lost 8 bases, with 12 bases spanning the gap.

Written as DNA, the CDR3 is TGTGCCAGCAGCTTAGTGGCGGGGGGGCTGGAAGAGACCCAGTACTTC. It specifies CASSLVAGGLEETQYF. This chain joins TRBV7-9 and TRBJ2-5; TRBD2 aligns across 9 bases. CDR1 is SEHNR, CDR2 FQNEAQ, per germline (reference sequence). The CDR3 contains 16 residues. V lost 1 base and J lost 3; bases outside the gene matches: 6.

The chain combines TRBV5-4 with TRBJ1-6, with 7 bases fitting TRBD1. Germline V gene data show CDR1 as SGHNT and CDR2 as YYREEE (reference sequence). This CDR3 comprises 16 residues. After removal of 4 bases from V and 7 bases from J, the junction contained 11 bases not matched to a gene. The CDR3, as DNA: TGTGCCAGCAGCCCAACAGGGGCCGGACTCAATTCACCCCTCCACTTT. Protein product: CASSPTGAGLNSPLHF.

This clone qualifies as medium-sized. CDR3 bases: TGCGCCAGCAGCCAAGATGTCGCGGGGGCATACAATGAGCAGTTCTTC. Translation: CASSQDVAGAYNEQFF. J is TRBJ2-1 and V is TRBV4-3, with D possibly matching TRBD2 (7 bases). The ends were cut back, 0 bases at V and 4 bases at J, with 13 bases in the middle. The CDR3 has 16 residues. CDR1 LGHNA and CDR2 YSLEER come from the germline V gene.

This clone was seen a few times. V gene TRBV4-3 combines with J gene TRBJ1-5; 9 bases align to TRBD1. The V gene's germline CDR1 is LGHNA and CDR2 YSLEER. The CDR3 length is 13 residues. J gave up 16 bases and V 0 bases, and 7 bases lay outside the gene matches. The CDR3 nucleotides are TGCGCCAGCAGCCAAGAACTCCGGGACAGGGTCCATTTT. This codes for CASSQELRDRVHF.

The chain recombines TRBV29-1 with TRBJ2-5; tentative D call: TRBD2 (6 bases). The V gene's germline CDR1 is SQVTM and CDR2 ANQGSEA. This CDR3 comprises 14 residues. V was shortened by 6 bases and J by 4 bases, with 18 bases between the two germline ends. The chain's CDR3 is CSVLGGGGRETQYF. CDR3 DNA sequence: TGCAGCGTCCTCGGGGGTGGGGGGAGAGAGACCCAGTACTTC.

This chain joins TRBV29-1 and TRBJ1-1, with TRBD1 matching over 10 bases. The germline V gene encodes CDR1 SQVTM and CDR2 ANQGSEA. The V and J ends lost 6 bases and 3 bases, in that order; junction bases with no gene match: 4. There are 13 residues in the CDR3. The CDR3 loop is CSVGGQGHTEAFF. The DNA of the CDR3 is TGCAGCGTGGGGGGACAGGGGCACACTGAAGCTTTCTTT.

The chain joins TRBV2 to TRBJ2-3; 12 bases fit TRBD2. V trimming: 5 bases; J trimming: 5 bases; junction bases outside the gene matches: 5. This CDR3 has 15 residues. Germline V gene sequence: CDR1 SNHLY, CDR2 FYNNEI. The CDR3, as DNA: TGTGCCAGCAGTTGGCTAGCGGGGGGGCGAGATACGCAGTATTTT. It specifies CASSWLAGGRDTQYF.

Only one count was recorded for this clone. This chain uses TRBV5-1 with TRBJ1-2, with 9 bases fitting TRBD1. CDR1 and CDR2 from the germline V gene are SGHRS and YFSETQ. The CDR3 sequence is 15 residues long. J lost 6 bases, V lost 0 bases, and 6 bases had no gene match. The CDR3 protein is CASSLEGGTGNGYTF. CDR3 nucleotide sequence: TGCGCCAGCAGCTTGGAAGGAGGGACAGGGAATGGCTACACCTTC.